These 14 T cell receptor beta chains were sequenced from one sample in a study of blood T cell repertoires in COVID-19. Profiled with immunoSEQ multiplex PCR; TCRdb holds only in-frame clones, not every one. The table has around 69,000 clones, approximately 89% seen once. Sequenced sample: peripheral blood. The receptors stem from a woman between 45 and 65 years old with active COVID-19.

The chain employs TRBV5-1 and TRBJ1-1; 7 nucleotides agree with TRBD1. CDR3 length equals 13 residues. V shed 4 bases and J 3 bases; nucleotides not matched to a gene: 3. Germline CDR1 and CDR2: SGHRS and YFSETQ. CDR3 sequence: CASSQGQYTEAFF. CDR3 nucleotides: TGCGCCAGCAGCCAGGGACAGTACACTGAAGCTTTCTTT.

The chain is built from TRBV5-1 and TRBJ2-1; TRBD2 matches 14 bases. The V gene's germline CDR1 is SGHRS and CDR2 YFSETQ. The CDR3 has 16 residues. Trimming cost V 4 bases and J 9 bases; bases outside gene matches: 9. The CDR3 region has the DNA TGCGCCAGCAGCGTTCGAGGACTAGCGGGAGGTGGTGAGCAGTTCTTC. It translates to CASSVRGLAGGGEQFF.

This clone was detected once. The chain combines TRBV21-1 with TRBJ1-2. TRBV21-1 is a pseudogene segment. CDR3 length: 16 residues. This CDR3 is CASSAAGGALNYGYTF. The CDR3 DNA follows: TGTGCCAGCAGCGCCGCGGGGGGGGCCCTTAACTATGGCTACACCTTC.

The genes are TRBV5-1 and TRBJ1-1; TRBD1 might be the D (5 bases). The CDR3 is 14 amino acids. Germline V lookup: CDR1 SGHRS, CDR2 YFSETQ. V shed 4 bases and J shed 4 bases, with 14 bases lying between them. As DNA, the CDR3 is TGCGCCAGCAGCCCAGGGTCTGGAATCACTGAAGCTTTCTTT. Amino acids: CASSPGSGITEAFF.

The chain has TRBV5-1 and TRBJ2-7; D gene unclear. This CDR3 region has 15 residues. Germline CDR1 is SGHRS and CDR2 is YFSETQ. Deletions cut 4 bases from V and 2 bases from J, with 16 bases between. This CDR3 is CASSAQATKTYEQYF. CDR3 DNA: TGCGCCAGCAGCGCTCAGGCAACGAAGACCTACGAGCAGTACTTC.

J is TRBJ2-1 and V is TRBV11-2; 12 positions match TRBD2. Unmatched junction bases numbered 5, after V lost 5 bases and J lost 6 bases. Per the germline V gene, CDR1 is SGHAT and CDR2 is FQNNGV. This CDR3 spans 15 amino acids. CDR3 DNA: TGTGCCAGCAGCCGACTAGCGGGAGATGTCAATGAGCAGTTCTTC. It codes for CASSRLAGDVNEQFF.

V and J are TRBV19 and TRBJ1-5; 8 nucleotides line up with TRBD1. Trimming removed 3 bases from V and 2 bases from J; junction bases left unmatched: 3. Per the germline V gene, CDR1 is LNHDA and CDR2 is SQIVND (reference sequence). There are 15 residues in the CDR3. Here the CDR3 reads CASSIGTGGNQPQHF. CDR3 bases: TGTGCCAGTAGTATCGGGACAGGTGGCAATCAGCCCCAGCATTTT.

The chain has TRBV5-1 and TRBJ2-1, with 9 bases identical to TRBD2. Trimming took 0 bases from V and 6 from J; bases not matched to a gene: 4. Germline loops: CDR1 SGHRS, CDR2 YFSETQ. This CDR3 has 15 residues. CDR3 nucleotides: TGCGCCAGCAGCTTGGGCCTAGCGGGACGCAATGAGCAGTTCTTC. Residues: CASSLGLAGRNEQFF.

In DNA form, the CDR3 reads TGTGCCTGGAGTGTACGTCCGGGCTACGAGCAGTACTTC. This translates into CAWSVRPGYEQYF. The genes are TRBV30 and TRBJ2-7; unclear D gene. Deletions cut 0 bases from V and 3 bases from J, with 9 bases between. The CDR3 consists of 13 residues. In germline, CDR1 is GTSNPN, CDR2 SVGIG (reference sequence).

The chain recombines TRBV6-6 with TRBJ1-1; 8 nucleotides line up with TRBD1. Looked up from germline, CDR1 is MNHNY and CDR2 is SVGAGI (reference sequence). The CDR3 spans 13 residues. Losses at the gene ends were 4 bases for V and 6 bases for J; bases not matched to a gene: 4. CDR3 sequence: CASSWTGSSEAFF. CDR3 DNA: TGTGCCAGCAGTTGGACAGGGTCGTCTGAAGCTTTCTTT.

The chain couples TRBV4-2 to TRBJ2-1, with 10 positions matching TRBD1. Unmatched junction bases numbered 15, after V lost 0 bases and J lost 10 bases. Germline loops: CDR1 LGHNA, CDR2 YNFKEQ. The CDR3 is made up of 18 amino acids. The CDR3 sequence: CASSQDPKRQGAGNEQFF. CDR3 coding DNA: TGTGCCAGCAGCCAAGATCCGAAGCGACAGGGGGCTGGAAACGAGCAGTTCTTC.

The rearrangement links TRBV29-1 to TRBJ2-7; 10 bases are a match to TRBD1. This CDR3 is 16 amino acids long. V lost 5 bases and J lost 0; bases outside the gene matches: 10. In germline, CDR1 is SQVTM, CDR2 ANQGSEA. This CDR3 is CSVSTGTGVVSYEQYF. CDR3 in DNA: TGCAGCGTTTCAACCGGGACAGGGGTCGTCTCCTACGAGCAGTACTTC.

V and J are TRBV2 and TRBJ1-3; D is unresolved. The V and J ends lost 6 bases and 4 bases respectively, with 10 bases between them. CDR3 length: 13 residues. Germline CDR1 is SNHLY and CDR2 is FYNNEI. The CDR3: CASSAGRGNTIYF. CDR3 in DNA: TGTGCCAGCAGCGCGGGTAGGGGAAACACCATATATTTT.

The V gene is TRBV11-1, the J gene TRBJ1-4; tentative D call: TRBD1 (5 bases). Trimming pared 3 bases from V and 4 bases from J, leaving 9 bases between. Germline V gives CDR1 SGHAT, CDR2 FQDESV (reference sequence). CDR3 length: 14 residues. CDR3 sequence: CASSFGHFNEKLFF. The CDR3 DNA reads TGTGCCAGCAGCTTCGGACATTTTAATGAAAAACTGTTTTTT.